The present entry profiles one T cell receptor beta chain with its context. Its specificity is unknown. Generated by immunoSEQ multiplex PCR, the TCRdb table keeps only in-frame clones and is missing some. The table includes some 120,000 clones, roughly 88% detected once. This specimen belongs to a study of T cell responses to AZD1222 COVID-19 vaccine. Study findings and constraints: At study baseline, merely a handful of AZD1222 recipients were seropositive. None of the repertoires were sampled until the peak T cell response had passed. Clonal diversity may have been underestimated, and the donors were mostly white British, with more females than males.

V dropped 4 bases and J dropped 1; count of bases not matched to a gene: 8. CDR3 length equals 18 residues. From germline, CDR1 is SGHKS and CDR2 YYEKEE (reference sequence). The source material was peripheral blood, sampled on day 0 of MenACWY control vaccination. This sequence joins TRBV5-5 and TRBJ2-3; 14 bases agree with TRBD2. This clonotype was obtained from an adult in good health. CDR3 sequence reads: CASSPLTSGGVGTDTQYF. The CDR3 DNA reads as TGTGCCAGCAGCCCCCTGACTAGCGGGGGGGTCGGCACAGATACGCAGTATTTT. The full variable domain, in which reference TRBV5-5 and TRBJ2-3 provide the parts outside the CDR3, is DAGVTQSPTHLIKTRGQQVTLRCSPISGHKSVSWYQQVLGQGPQFIFQYYEKEERGRGNFPDRFSARQFPNYSSELNVNALLLGDSALYLCASSPLTSGGVGTDTQYFGPGTRLTVL.